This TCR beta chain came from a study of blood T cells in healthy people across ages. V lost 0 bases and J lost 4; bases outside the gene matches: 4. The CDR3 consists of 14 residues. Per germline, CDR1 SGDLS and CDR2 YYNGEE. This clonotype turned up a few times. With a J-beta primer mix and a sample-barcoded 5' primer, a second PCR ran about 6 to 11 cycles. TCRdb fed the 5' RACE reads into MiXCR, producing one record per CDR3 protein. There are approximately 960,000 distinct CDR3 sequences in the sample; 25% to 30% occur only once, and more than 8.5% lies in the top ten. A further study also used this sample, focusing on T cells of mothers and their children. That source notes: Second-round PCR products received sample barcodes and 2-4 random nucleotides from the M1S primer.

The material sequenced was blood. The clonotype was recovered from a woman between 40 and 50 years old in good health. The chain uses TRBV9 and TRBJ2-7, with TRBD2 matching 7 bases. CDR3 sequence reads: CASSVESAGYEQYF. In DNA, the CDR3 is TGTGCCAGCAGCGTAGAGTCAGCGGGGTACGAGCAGTACTTC.